This T cell receptor beta chain was profiled in a study of T cell responses to AZD1222 COVID-19 vaccine. General study points: Spike was spanned by vaccine-associated CD4 TCRs, with dominance at 160-218 and 743-854. Clonal diversity was possibly underestimated; the donors were predominantly white British and more often female.

On this clone: Its antigen is not known.

Generated by immunoSEQ multiplex PCR, the TCRdb table keeps only in-frame clones and is missing some. This table has about 190,000 clones, just over 90% appearing once. Germline V gives CDR1 MGHRA, CDR2 YSYEKL. The CDR3 runs 17 residues. V shed 3 bases, J shed 2 bases, and the junction held 9 bases outside the gene matches. The clonotype originates from an adult in good health. This rearrangement joins TRBV4-1 to TRBJ2-7, with 11 bases identical to TRBD1. The sample was peripheral blood, taken on day 0 of AZD1222 vaccination. Here the CDR3 reads CASSHRTPGQGAYEQYF. The DNA for the CDR3 is TGCGCCAGCAGCCACCGTACGCCGGGACAGGGGGCCTACGAGCAGTACTTC.